This is a list of T cell receptor beta chains from one sample in a study of cytomegalovirus exposure and HLA in healthy donors. Using immunoSEQ multiplex PCR, the repertoire was profiled, and TCRdb retains in-frame clones only, with some absent. The sample holds under 95,000 clones, around three quarters seen once. Source material: PBMCs. The receptors stem from a male donor in good health and CMV-seronegative. Each CDR3 is given with its conserved first and last residue. Fields, in order: V gene, J gene, CDR3 length, clone size, CDR3 protein. The size field is filled for only some rows; it gives once, few, many or a size class.

v_call: TRBV5-6; j_call: TRBJ1-3; cdr3_length: 14; clone_size: NA; cdr3_aa: CASSLGSFENTIYF
v_call: TRBV29-1; j_call: TRBJ2-3; cdr3_length: 14; clone_size: NA; cdr3_aa: CSVGGMRGIDTQYF
v_call: TRBV5-6; j_call: TRBJ1-3; cdr3_length: 14; clone_size: NA; cdr3_aa: CASSPGTTRNTIYF
v_call: TRBV6-5; j_call: TRBJ1-5; cdr3_length: 13; clone_size: few; cdr3_aa: CASSLDRGQPQHF
v_call: TRBV10-1; j_call: TRBJ2-5; cdr3_length: 13; clone_size: NA; cdr3_aa: CASSETYQETQYF
v_call: TRBV7-9; j_call: TRBJ1-2; cdr3_length: 14; clone_size: NA; cdr3_aa: CASSSGTGDYGYTF
v_call: TRBV19; j_call: TRBJ1-2; cdr3_length: 11; clone_size: NA; cdr3_aa: CASSIGRGYTF
v_call: TRBV19; j_call: TRBJ2-2; cdr3_length: 18; clone_size: NA; cdr3_aa: CASSPLAPGTPTWRELFF
v_call: TRBV5-1; j_call: TRBJ2-3; cdr3_length: 14; clone_size: NA; cdr3_aa: CASGQGQSTDTQYF
v_call: TRBV27; j_call: TRBJ1-2; cdr3_length: 14; clone_size: NA; cdr3_aa: CASSYRGANYGYTF
v_call: TRBV5-1; j_call: TRBJ2-1; cdr3_length: 16; clone_size: few; cdr3_aa: CASSLPPGQGYNEQFF
v_call: TRBV2; j_call: TRBJ2-1; cdr3_length: 15; clone_size: NA; cdr3_aa: CASSGARGGYNEQFF
v_call: TRBV28; j_call: TRBJ1-6; cdr3_length: 14; clone_size: NA; cdr3_aa: CASSSGQGFSPLHF
v_call: TRBV29-1; j_call: TRBJ2-2; cdr3_length: 14; clone_size: NA; cdr3_aa: CSVIGLAGVGELFF
v_call: TRBV6-6; j_call: TRBJ1-3; cdr3_length: 15; clone_size: NA; cdr3_aa: CASNLLPEAGNTIYF
v_call: TRBV30; j_call: TRBJ1-4; cdr3_length: 15; clone_size: few; cdr3_aa: CAWSVQVTGGGKLFF
v_call: TRBV5-1; j_call: TRBJ2-5; cdr3_length: 16; clone_size: NA; cdr3_aa: CASSLDGTSGGETQYF
v_call: TRBV5-5; j_call: TRBJ2-1; cdr3_length: 13; clone_size: NA; cdr3_aa: CASSLPRAGEQFF
v_call: TRBV9; j_call: TRBJ2-3; cdr3_length: 16; clone_size: few; cdr3_aa: CASSVDSKGTRDTQYF
v_call: TRBV19; j_call: TRBJ2-3; cdr3_length: 16; clone_size: once; cdr3_aa: CASRNRGGASTDTQYF
v_call: TRBV6-1; j_call: TRBJ1-5; cdr3_length: 13; clone_size: NA; cdr3_aa: CASSEIQASPQHF
v_call: TRBV7-8; j_call: TRBJ2-1; cdr3_length: 16; clone_size: few; cdr3_aa: CASRLQDREIINEQFF
v_call: TRBV2; j_call: TRBJ1-5; cdr3_length: 16; clone_size: few; cdr3_aa: CASSDFAGFGNQPQHF
v_call: TRBV27; j_call: TRBJ1-1; cdr3_length: 14; clone_size: few; cdr3_aa: CASSLSWGPTEAFF
v_call: TRBV5-1; j_call: TRBJ1-1; cdr3_length: 15; clone_size: NA; cdr3_aa: CASSLRTGQGTEAFF
v_call: TRBV15; j_call: TRBJ1-5; cdr3_length: 15; clone_size: NA; cdr3_aa: CATSGGQGDNQPQHF
v_call: TRBV19; j_call: TRBJ1-2; cdr3_length: 14; clone_size: NA; cdr3_aa: CASSNPGQDYGYTF
v_call: TRBV18; j_call: TRBJ2-3; cdr3_length: 17; clone_size: NA; cdr3_aa: CASSPSALASGPDTQYF
v_call: TRBV19; j_call: TRBJ1-6; cdr3_length: 16; clone_size: few; cdr3_aa: CASSIKRGQGVSPLNF
v_call: TRBV7-9; j_call: TRBJ1-1; cdr3_length: 13; clone_size: NA; cdr3_aa: CASSLEGRERAFF
v_call: TRBV9; j_call: TRBJ1-1; cdr3_length: 14; clone_size: NA; cdr3_aa: CASSLTGGETEAFF
v_call: TRBV28; j_call: TRBJ1-5; cdr3_length: 12; clone_size: NA; cdr3_aa: CAIRGLNQPQHF
v_call: TRBV6-5; j_call: TRBJ1-5; cdr3_length: 14; clone_size: NA; cdr3_aa: CASSGQRVGQPQHF
v_call: TRBV6-1; j_call: TRBJ2-7; cdr3_length: 13; clone_size: once; cdr3_aa: CASSPNGGYEQYF
v_call: TRBV27; j_call: TRBJ1-5; cdr3_length: 15; clone_size: NA; cdr3_aa: CASRSWDSENQPQHF
v_call: TRBV5-6; j_call: TRBJ2-1; cdr3_length: 13; clone_size: NA; cdr3_aa: CASSFAEGVEQFF
v_call: TRBV28; j_call: TRBJ2-7; cdr3_length: 18; clone_size: NA; cdr3_aa: CASSTPRAGDRGSYEQYF
v_call: TRBV28; j_call: TRBJ1-5; cdr3_length: 14; clone_size: few; cdr3_aa: CASSSIDSNQPQHF
v_call: TRBV27; j_call: TRBJ2-3; cdr3_length: 15; clone_size: NA; cdr3_aa: CASSWEPGGTDTQYF
v_call: TRBV7-9; j_call: TRBJ1-1; cdr3_length: 15; clone_size: NA; cdr3_aa: CASSPGQGLNTEAFF
v_call: TRBV5-1; j_call: TRBJ2-7; cdr3_length: 13; clone_size: NA; cdr3_aa: CASSTTGSREQYF
v_call: TRBV30; j_call: TRBJ2-5; cdr3_length: 12; clone_size: NA; cdr3_aa: CAWSSGRETQYF
v_call: TRBV12-1; j_call: TRBJ1-1; cdr3_length: 17; clone_size: NA; cdr3_aa: CASSPSLSGQLNTEAFF
v_call: TRBV5-4; j_call: TRBJ2-7; cdr3_length: 16; clone_size: NA; cdr3_aa: CASSFTPGQETYEQYF
v_call: TRBV10-2; j_call: TRBJ1-4; cdr3_length: 15; clone_size: NA; cdr3_aa: CASTGDSATNEKLFF
v_call: TRBV2; j_call: TRBJ2-5; cdr3_length: 14; clone_size: NA; cdr3_aa: CASSERTGDLTQYF
v_call: TRBV5-1; j_call: TRBJ2-3; cdr3_length: 16; clone_size: NA; cdr3_aa: CASSLEGLASTDTQYF
v_call: TRBV27; j_call: TRBJ2-5; cdr3_length: 15; clone_size: NA; cdr3_aa: CASSLAGQGAREQYF
v_call: TRBV6-1; j_call: TRBJ1-2; cdr3_length: 12; clone_size: once; cdr3_aa: CASSDLTHGYTF
v_call: TRBV7-7; j_call: TRBJ2-5; cdr3_length: 18; clone_size: NA; cdr3_aa: CASSARAWGGRLAETQYF
v_call: TRBV5-1; j_call: TRBJ2-3; cdr3_length: 16; clone_size: NA; cdr3_aa: CVSSLAGTGVTDTQYF
v_call: TRBV6-1; j_call: TRBJ2-5; cdr3_length: 16; clone_size: NA; cdr3_aa: CASSKGTSGGRETQYF
v_call: TRBV29-1; j_call: NA; cdr3_length: 15; clone_size: NA; cdr3_aa: CSVGTGFSNAYEQYF
v_call: TRBV6-5; j_call: TRBJ2-5; cdr3_length: 12; clone_size: once; cdr3_aa: CASAAVRGSQYF